These 27 T cell receptor beta chains were all obtained from the same sample, sequenced in a study of CD8 T cells in ankylosing spondylitis. Study observations and caveats: The study identified a TCR beta motif of several highly homologous variants that appeared characteristic of ankylosing spondylitis blood.

These receptors' antigens are unknown. TCRdb re-derived calls from the 5' RACE reads in MiXCR, one entry per CDR3 protein. The data hold about 540,000 distinct CDR3 sequences, with 12% observed a single time. The sequencing sample was made of blood, either unsorted or a sorted T cell fraction (not recorded which). These receptors came from a male donor with ankylosing spondylitis.

The rearrangement joins TRBV28 to TRBJ2-2; D not certain. The V end lost 2 bases, the J end lost 0 bases, and 16 bases lay between the germline ends. Germline V lookup: CDR1 MDHEN, CDR2 SYDVKM. The CDR3 loop spans 18 amino acids. CDR3 nucleotide sequence: TGTGCCAGCAGTTTAAGGCCCCGCTTCTATACGAACACCGGGGAGCTGTTTTTT. Its translation is CASSLRPRFYTNTGELFF.

This clonotype has only a few counts. This sequence joins TRBV20-1 and TRBJ1-3, with 8 bases aligning to TRBD1. This CDR3 is 16 amino acids long. Per the germline V gene, CDR1 is DFQATT and CDR2 is SNEGSKA (reference sequence). V gave up 3 bases and J gave up 0 bases; unmatched junction bases: 7. CDR3: CSASPRDRFSGNTIYF. DNA for the CDR3: TGCAGTGCTAGCCCCAGGGACAGGTTCTCTGGAAACACCATATATTTT.

This clonotype was seen only a few times. V gene TRBV7-9 combines with J gene TRBJ1-5; tentatively, D is TRBD1 (6 bases). Trimming cost V 8 bases and J 3 bases, with 17 bases left between them. This CDR3 region has 15 residues. Germline V gives CDR1 SEHNR, CDR2 FQNEAQ (reference sequence). This CDR3 reads CASARGGGDNQPQHF. The CDR3 DNA reads as TGTGCCAGCGCTAGGGGAGGGGGGGACAATCAGCCCCAGCATTTT. The full variable domain, rest sourced from reference TRBV7-9 and TRBJ1-5, is DTGVSQNPRHKITKRGQNVTFRCDPISEHNRLYWYRQTLGQGPEFLTYFQNEAQLEKSRLLSDRFSAERPKGSFSTLEIQRTEQGDSAMYLCASARGGGDNQPQHFGDGTRLSIL.

In its sample, this clonotype was seen a few times. The chain carries TRBV4-2 and TRBJ1-1; D unresolved. V gave up 5 bases and J gave up 1 base, with 8 bases separating them. The CDR3 has 13 residues. The germline gives CDR1 LGHNA, CDR2 YNFKEQ. The CDR3 DNA reads as TGTGCCAGCAGCGCCCGACAGAACACTGAAGCTTTCTTT. This translates into CASSARQNTEAFF.

This clonotype was found many times. The V and J genes are TRBV7-7 and TRBJ2-1; perhaps D is TRBD1 or TRBD2 (5 bases each). Looked up from germline, CDR1 is SSHAT and CDR2 is FNYEAQ (reference sequence). V shed 5 bases and J shed 6 bases, with 11 bases lying between them. The CDR3 runs 13 residues. CDR3 coding DNA: TGTGCCAGCAGCCTCGGGACCTTCAATGAGCAGTTCTTC. Its translation: CASSLGTFNEQFF. The full variable domain, rest sourced from reference TRBV7-7 and TRBJ2-1, is GAGVSQSPRYKVTKRGQDVTLRCDPISSHATLYWYQQALGQGPEFLTYFNYEAQPDKSGLPSDRFSAERPEGSISTLTIQRTEQRDSAMYRCASSLGTFNEQFFGPGTRLTVL.

This sequence joins TRBV19 and TRBJ2-1; D might be TRBD2 (5 bases). Germline-derived CDR1 and CDR2 are LNHDA and SQIVND (reference sequence). The CDR3 loop spans 17 amino acids. Trimming removed 3 bases from V and 0 bases from J, with 15 bases in between. The CDR3 sequence is CASSISEGSLSYNEQFF. CDR3 bases: TGTGCCAGTAGTATTAGTGAGGGTTCTCTCTCCTACAATGAGCAGTTCTTC.

This rearrangement joins TRBV20-1 to TRBJ1-2; D possibly corresponds to TRBD1 (5 bases). The CDR3 runs to 14 residues. Looked up from germline, CDR1 is DFQATT and CDR2 is SNEGSKA (reference sequence). V lost 0 bases to trimming and J lost 7 bases, with 15 bases between them. This CDR3 reads CSARDGGADGGYTF. Written as DNA, the CDR3 is TGCAGTGCTAGAGACGGCGGGGCGGATGGTGGCTACACCTTC.

This CDR3 is CASRPNTGAPNTGELFF. CDR3 in DNA: TGTGCCAGCAGACCAAATACAGGAGCTCCTAACACCGGGGAGCTGTTTTTT. The chain joins TRBV12-3 or TRBV12-4 to TRBJ2-2, with TRBD1 as a possible D gene (5 bases). With 6 bases removed from V and 2 bases from J, the gap between germline ends came to 19 bases. This CDR3 spans 17 amino acids.

J is TRBJ1-2 and V is TRBV24-1, with TRBD1 matching 7 bases. The V gene's germline CDR1 is KGHDR and CDR2 SFDVKD. The CDR3 loop spans 14 amino acids. V shed 4 bases, J shed 6 bases, and the junction held 7 bases outside the gene matches. CDR3 in amino acids: CATSDVRDSHGYTF. CDR3 nucleotides: TGTGCCACCAGTGACGTCCGGGACAGTCATGGCTACACCTTC.

The gene calls are TRBV10-1 and TRBJ2-2, with TRBD2 as a possible D gene (6 bases). Germline lookup yields CDR1 WNHNN and CDR2 SYGVQD (reference sequence). This CDR3 contains 14 residues. V was shortened by 6 bases and J by 1 base, with 9 bases between the two germline ends. CDR3 sequence reads: CASSRERNTGELFF. The CDR3 DNA sequence: TGCGCCAGCAGCCGGGAGCGGAACACCGGGGAGCTGTTTTTT.

The chain couples TRBV6-2 or TRBV6-3 to TRBJ1-5, with TRBD1 identical over 7 bases. The junction had 6 bases not matched to a gene; V was cut back by 6 bases and J by 7 bases. From germline, CDR1 is MNHEY and CDR2 SVGEGT. The CDR3 runs 13 residues. The CDR3 region is CASSKAGGQPQHF. DNA for the CDR3: TGTGCCAGCAGCAAAGCAGGGGGACAGCCCCAGCATTTT.

The rearrangement uses TRBV15 and TRBJ2-6; D possibly uses TRBD1 or TRBD2 (5 bases each). V was shortened by 11 bases and J by 3 bases, with 20 bases between the two germline ends. CDR1 LNHNV and CDR2 YYDKDF come from the germline V gene (reference sequence). The CDR3 contains 16 residues. CDR3 DNA sequence: TGTGCCTCCCTCCGGGGTGGGGCAGGTGGGGCCAACGTCCTGACTTTC. Translated: CASLRGGAGGANVLTF.

The chain carries TRBV29-1 and TRBJ2-2, with D perhaps TRBD1 (5 bases). CDR3 length: 13 amino acids. Germline CDR1 is SQVTM and CDR2 is ANQGSEA. With 4 bases removed from V and 5 bases from J, the gap between germline ends came to 11 bases. This chain's CDR3 is CSVGRGWTGELFF. DNA of the CDR3: TGCAGCGTTGGTAGGGGATGGACCGGGGAGCTGTTTTTT.

This chain joins TRBV5-1 and TRBJ2-7; tentative D call: TRBD1 (6 bases). CDR3 length equals 15 residues. V was cut by 4 bases and J by 7 bases, with 21 bases left in between. Germline V CDR1 and CDR2: SGHRS, YFSETQ. In nucleotides, the CDR3 is TGCGCCAGCAGCACCGGACAGTCAGGGCAGGGGGAGCAGTACGTC. Translation gives CASSTGQSGQGEQYV.

V gene TRBV4-1 combines with J gene TRBJ2-6; TRBD2 aligns across 7 bases. Germline V CDR1 and CDR2: MGHRA, YSYEKL. The CDR3 is made up of 16 amino acids. J gave up 0 bases and V 5 bases, and 4 bases lay outside the gene matches. The CDR3 coding sequence is TGCGCCAGCAGCTGGGGGAGGGCCTCTGGGGCCAACGTCCTGACTTTC. This encodes CASSWGRASGANVLTF.

The chain recombines TRBV2 with TRBJ1-4; D may be TRBD1 (5 bases). V lost 5 bases to trimming and J lost 8 bases, with 21 bases between them. The CDR3 consists of 16 residues. The V gene's germline CDR1 is SNHLY and CDR2 FYNNEI. The CDR3 DNA sequence: TGTGCCAGCAGTCCCGCGGGAGCACAGGCCTTAGAAAAACTGTTTTTT. This translates into CASSPAGAQALEKLFF.

This clonotype was counted a few times. This chain connects TRBV10-3 to TRBJ2-2; 7 nucleotides agree with TRBD2. Germline CDR1 is ENHRY and CDR2 is SYGVKD. The trim removed 6 bases at V and 2 bases at J, leaving 6 bases unmatched. The CDR3 is 15 residues long. CDR3: CAISQTSANTGELFF. The CDR3 DNA reads TGTGCCATCAGCCAAACTAGCGCTAACACCGGGGAGCTGTTTTTT.

This chain links TRBV18 with TRBJ2-2, with a weak D call TRBD1 (5 bases). This CDR3 has 15 residues. Deletions cut 5 bases from V and 3 bases from J, with 13 bases between. From germline, CDR1 is KGHSH and CDR2 LQKENI. Here the CDR3 reads CASSNQGIDTGELFF. The CDR3 DNA follows: TGTGCCAGCTCAAACCAGGGTATTGACACCGGGGAGCTGTTTTTT.

To note about this clonotype: A junction boundary mismatches the germline segment, possibly from a read error. The chain links TRBV7-2 to TRBJ2-1, with 9 bases fitting TRBD2. The CDR3 covers 12 residues. Germline V gene data show CDR1 as SGHTA and CDR2 as FQGNSA. The CDR3 sequence is CASSSSGNGQFF. CDR3 sequence (DNA): TGTGCCAGCAGTTCTAGCGGGAATGGGCAGTTCTTC.

This clonotype was observed a handful of times. This rearrangement joins TRBV11-2 to TRBJ1-1, with a possible D match to TRBD1 (6 bases). The CDR3 spans 17 residues. With 5 bases removed from V and 0 bases from J, the gap between germline ends came to 19 bases. Germline CDR1 SGHAT, CDR2 FQNNGV. The CDR3 reads CASSPVGAGLMNTEAFF. The DNA of the CDR3 is TGTGCCAGCAGCCCTGTGGGGGCAGGGCTCATGAACACTGAAGCTTTCTTT.

The gene calls are TRBV20-1 and TRBJ2-1; a weak D match, TRBD1 (7 bases). Trimming stripped 6 bases from V and 8 bases from J, with 20 bases between. Germline CDR1 and CDR2: DFQATT and SNEGSKA (reference sequence). CDR3 length equals 14 residues. CDR3 in DNA: TGCAGTGCCTCCGGACAGGAGGGGGTGTATGAGCAGTTCTTC. Translated, it gives CSASGQEGVYEQFF.

The chain couples TRBV20-1 to TRBJ1-3, with a possible D match to TRBD1 (5 bases). Germline V gives CDR1 DFQATT, CDR2 SNEGSKA (reference sequence). The CDR3 is 15 amino acids. Trimming removed 0 bases from V and 0 bases from J, with 9 bases in between. CDR3 nucleotide sequence: TGCAGTGCTAGAGATTGGGGCGGCTCTGGAAACACCATATATTTT. It encodes CSARDWGGSGNTIYF.

The chain uses TRBV7-9 and TRBJ2-7; D might be TRBD2 (5 bases). The V gene lost 0 bases and the J gene lost 5 bases, with 11 bases spanning the gap. The CDR3 contains 14 residues. Germline V gene lookup returns CDR1 SEHNR and CDR2 FQNEAQ (reference sequence). CDR3 bases: TGTGCCAGCAGCTTAGCCCTAGCAAGGCACGAGCAGTACTTC. Translated: CASSLALARHEQYF.

Many counts were recorded for this clonotype. The rearrangement joins TRBV27 to TRBJ2-2, with 10 bases matching TRBD1. This CDR3 has 18 amino acids. Losses at the gene ends were 2 bases for V and 3 bases for J; bases not matched to a gene: 9. The germline gives CDR1 MNHEY, CDR2 SMNVEV (reference sequence). The CDR3 loop reads CASSLIGDRGLHTGELFF. CDR3 nucleotides: TGTGCCAGCAGTTTAATAGGGGACAGGGGATTGCACACCGGGGAGCTGTTTTTT.

The chain is built from TRBV19 and TRBJ2-1; D is perhaps TRBD2 (6 bases). CDR3 length equals 14 residues. Germline V gives CDR1 LNHDA, CDR2 SQIVND (reference sequence). Trimming took off 6 bases at V and 10 bases at J, with 19 bases between the two ends. The CDR3 DNA reads as TGTGCCAGTAGGGATAGCGGAGGGTTCGGGGAGCAGTTCTTC. This encodes CASRDSGGFGEQFF.

The table lists this clonotype with a few counts. The chain combines TRBV5-6 with TRBJ1-1, with a possible D match to TRBD1 (5 bases). CDR3 length: 12 residues. The V gene's germline CDR1 is SGHDT and CDR2 YYEEEE. V lost 0 bases and J lost 11, with 11 bases in between. The CDR3 coding sequence is TGTGCCAGCAGCTTGGTTGTGGGGCTGGCTTTCTTT. Residues: CASSLVVGLAFF.

This clonotype turned up a few times. This chain links TRBV24-1 with TRBJ2-5; no clear D. Trimming removed 5 bases from V and 0 bases from J, with 3 bases in between. The CDR3 contains 12 residues. Looked up from germline, CDR1 is KGHDR and CDR2 is SFDVKD. CDR3 in amino acids: CATSGDQETQYF. The CDR3 DNA reads TGTGCCACCAGTGGGGACCAAGAGACCCAGTACTTC.